The rows below give T cell receptor beta chains drawn from one sample of a study of OX40 agonist ivuxolimab in advanced cancers. The protocol was immunoSEQ multiplex PCR, while the TCRdb copy is restricted to in-frame clones and leaves out a portion. The table lists some 66,000 clones, 77% of them singletons. Sample: CD4+ or CD8+ T cells sorted from blood, taken in a trial of the OX40 agonist ivuxolimab. All receptors come from an adult with an advanced solid tumor such as melanoma, head and neck, liver or kidney cancer. CDR3s include the opening cysteine and the closing phenylalanine or tryptophan. The order of the fields is CDR3 DNA, CDR3 protein, clone size, V gene, D gene, J gene. The D gene is left open where the match is weak. For some rows the clone size is stated as once, few or many, or as a class when expanded; others skip it.

TGTGCCAGCAGTTTATCCCTAGCGAGGACCGGGGAGCTGTTTTTT CASSLSLARTGELFF - TRBV28 - TRBJ2-2
TGTGCCAGCAGTTCGTGGGGGGGTTATCAGCCCCAGCATTTT CASSSWGGYQPQHF - TRBV2 - TRBJ1-5
TGTGCCACCAGCAGGCCGACGCCCTACAGGGAAGGGGTGAACACTGAAGCTTTCTTT CATSRPTPYREGVNTEAFF - TRBV15 - TRBJ1-1
TGTGCCAGCAGCCGGGCCCGGACAGAAAATAATGAAAAACTGTTTTTT CASSRARTENNEKLFF - TRBV5-8 - TRBJ1-4
TGTGCCAGCAGCTTGTCGGACAGGAGCTATGGCTACACCTTC CASSLSDRSYGYTF - TRBV7-9 TRBD1 TRBJ1-2
TGTGCCAGCACCGAAACCGGGACAGGGTCCTACGAGCAGTACTTC CASTETGTGSYEQYF - TRBV28 TRBD1 TRBJ2-7
TGCGCCAGCAGCCTGCCGAACTACGAGCAGTACTTC CASSLPNYEQYF - TRBV5-1 - TRBJ2-7
TGCGCCAGCAGCCAAGACAGGGGACTAGCGAGGGCCTTCCCAGATACGCAGTATTTT CASSQDRGLARAFPDTQYF - TRBV4-1 TRBD2 TRBJ2-3
TGTGCCAGTAGTACCGGACAGAGGCGAAACATTCAGTACTTC CASSTGQRRNIQYF - TRBV19 - TRBJ2-4
TGTGCCAGCAGCTTGGTCCAGTCCCCTAACTATGGCTACACCTTC CASSLVQSPNYGYTF - TRBV5-8 - TRBJ1-2
TGCGCCAGCAGCCAAGATGTTCCTGAAGCTTTCTTT CASSQDVPEAFF - TRBV4-1 - TRBJ1-1
TGTGCCAGCAGTTTAGGAGGCGGGGGGAGCTCCTACAATGAGCAGTTCTTC CASSLGGGGSSYNEQFF - TRBV27 TRBD2 TRBJ2-1
TGTGCCAGCAGCTTAGGTATGGTAGCGGGAGCTGAGCAGTTCTTC CASSLGMVAGAEQFF once TRBV7-8 TRBD2 TRBJ2-1
TGTGCCAACCCCCCTCCTCCGGACTTCTCCTACGAGCAGTACTTC CANPPPPDFSYEQYF few TRBV5-3 - TRBJ2-7
TGTGCCAGCAGTTTCTTCGGACTAGCGGTTACCTCTAGGCAGTACTTC CASSFFGLAVTSRQYF few TRBV12-1 - TRBJ2-7
TGTGCCAGTAGTTTTATAGCGGGAGGTCCCGGGGAGCTGTTTTTT CASSFIAGGPGELFF - TRBV19 TRBD2 TRBJ2-2
TGTGCCAGCTCACCACAAGGGAATCGGAATTCACCCCTCCACTTT CASSPQGNRNSPLHF - TRBV18 - TRBJ1-6
TGTGCCAGCAGAGCCTCCCTAGCCACCGGGGAGCTGTTTTTT CASRASLATGELFF once TRBV7-2 - TRBJ2-2
TGTGCCTGGAGGGGCCCCACACTGGGCTACGAGCAGTACTTC CAWRGPTLGYEQYF - TRBV30 - TRBJ2-7
TGTGCCAGCAGGGGGGACAGGGGTTGGTACATTCAGTACTTC CASRGDRGWYIQYF - TRBV6-1 TRBD1 TRBJ2-4
TGCGCCAGCAGCTTGGACATCGGACAGGGAAAAAATGAAAAACTGTTTTTT CASSLDIGQGKNEKLFF - TRBV5-1 TRBD1 TRBJ1-4
TGTGCCAGCAATTCAGGGGTTCCTAATCAGCCCCAGCATTTT CASNSGVPNQPQHF - TRBV6-1 - TRBJ1-5
TGTGCCAGCGGGGGGGCAGGAACGACGAACACCGGGGAGCTGTTTTTT CASGGAGTTNTGELFF few TRBV19 TRBD2 TRBJ2-2
TGTGCCAGCAGCTTAGATTGGATTTCTGGAAACACCATATATTTT CASSLDWISGNTIYF - TRBV7-2 - TRBJ1-3
TGTGCCAGCAGCTTGGGCGTCGGGGGGGGTGGCTACACCTTC CASSLGVGGGGYTF - TRBV5-4 - TRBJ1-2
TGTGCCAGCAGCACCGACAGGACGAACACTGAAGCTTTCTTT CASSTDRTNTEAFF - TRBV5-4 - TRBJ1-1
TGTGCCAGCAGCAGACCGGGACAGGGGGCGTGGGAGCAGTACTTC CASSRPGQGAWEQYF - TRBV6-5 TRBD1 TRBJ2-5
TGCGCCAGCAGCCATGCGGCCATCAAGGATGGCAATCAGCCCCAGCATTTT CASSHAAIKDGNQPQHF few TRBV4-1 - TRBJ1-5
TGTGCCAGTAGTAGACAGCCGTCTAGCAATCAGCCCCAGCATTTT CASSRQPSSNQPQHF - TRBV19 - TRBJ1-5
TGTGCCAGCACCAGCGGGGGGGCTTTTATTGAGCAGTTCTTC CASTSGGAFIEQFF - TRBV2 TRBD2 TRBJ2-1
TGTGCCAGCAGCTTGTATGGGGGCAGGCCTGAAGCTTTCTTT CASSLYGGRPEAFF - TRBV5-6 - TRBJ1-1
TGTGCCAGCAGTTACGGAGGTGAAGCTTTCTTT CASSYGGEAFF - TRBV6-6 - TRBJ1-1
TGTGCCAGCAGGACTGAGGACACTGAAGCTTTCTTT CASRTEDTEAFF - TRBV27 - TRBJ1-1
TGTGCCAGCAGAGGGTCAGGGATCGGGAACACTGAAGCTTTCTTT CASRGSGIGNTEAFF - TRBV6-5 - TRBJ1-1
TGTGCCAGCAGCTTAGCTCGCGGCTACGGTGAGCAGTTCTTC CASSLARGYGEQFF - TRBV11-2 - TRBJ2-1
TGTGCCACCAGCAGAGAGTCGTTTTTTGGGACAGGGAACACTGAAGCTTTCTTT CATSRESFFGTGNTEAFF few TRBV15 TRBD1 TRBJ1-1
TGTGCCAGCTCACCTCAGGGAACAAACACTGAAGCTTTCTTT CASSPQGTNTEAFF few TRBV18 - TRBJ1-1
TGTGCCAGCATCAAGGGCCCGAACACCGGGGAGCTGTTTTTT CASIKGPNTGELFF - TRBV9 - TRBJ2-2
TGTGCCAGCAGTGAGACCGGGACTTGGGGGGAGACCCAGTACTTC CASSETGTWGETQYF once TRBV2 - TRBJ2-5
TGTGCCACCTCCGCGACAGTATACAATGAGCAGTTCTTC CATSATVYNEQFF - TRBV6-5 - TRBJ2-1
TGCGCCAGCAGGGGACAACTCACAGATACGCAGTATTTT CASRGQLTDTQYF - TRBV5-1 - TRBJ2-3
TGTGCCAGCAGTAGGACTAGCGGAGGGAATGAGCAGTTCTTC CASSRTSGGNEQFF - TRBV6-1 TRBD2 TRBJ2-1
TGTGCCAGCAGCTTCGCAGGGGGGCCAACGAACACCGGGGAGCTGTTTTTT CASSFAGGPTNTGELFF - TRBV11-1 - TRBJ2-2